The rows below give T cell receptor beta chains drawn from one sample of a study of blood T cells in healthy people across ages. MiXCR, applied by TCRdb to the 5' RACE reads, yields one record per CDR3 protein. The repertoire holds fewer than 950,000 distinct CDR3 sequences, around 36% seen once, with over 10% in the top ten. The source material was blood. The receptors were sampled from a man between 18 and 29 years old in good health. Both conserved end residues are part of each CDR3. Each record gives: V gene, CDR3 protein.

>TRBV6-6
CASTDKAYEQYF
>TRBV2
CASSPNPRSLGYTF
>TRBV10-3
CAISGLPTTSGGGPSTDTQYF
>TRBV6-6
CASSYGYYEQYF
>TRBV7-2
CASSPDMAQFF
>TRBV12-3/TRBV12-4
CASSLGGAWDTEAFF
>TRBV4-3
CASCRRGVNGYTF
>TRBV6-5
CASSQGRETRYF
>TRBV4-3
CASSRRLAVDTQYF
>TRBV9
CASSVGGKMNTEAFF
>TRBV18
CASSRGLGNEQYF
>TRBV7-9
CASSFKEMNTEAFF
>TRBV7-2
CASSFAGSNQPQHF
>TRBV4-2
CASSQRDSEQFF
>TRBV6-5
CASSLESPGTKGYTF
>TRBV19
CASRPSGERNQPQHF
>TRBV12-3/TRBV12-4
CASKLVGMNTEAFF